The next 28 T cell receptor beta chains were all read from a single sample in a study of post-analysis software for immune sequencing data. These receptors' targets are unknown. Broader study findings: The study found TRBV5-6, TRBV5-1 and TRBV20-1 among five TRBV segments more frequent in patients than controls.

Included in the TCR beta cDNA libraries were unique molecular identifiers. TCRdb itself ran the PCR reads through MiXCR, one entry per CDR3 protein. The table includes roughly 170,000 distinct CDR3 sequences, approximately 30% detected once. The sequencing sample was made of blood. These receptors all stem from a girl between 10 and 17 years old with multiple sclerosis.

The CDR3 nucleotides are TGTGCCAGCAGCGTAGGAGGGGGGGACAGGGGCCTGGAGACCCAGTACTTC. Translating it yields CASSVGGGDRGLETQYF. The chain recombines TRBV9 with TRBJ2-5; 10 bases are a match to TRBD1. Per the germline V gene, CDR1 is SGDLS and CDR2 is YYNGEE. The J segment lost 5 bases and the V segment lost 0 bases, leaving 10 bases of the junction unmatched. This CDR3 is 17 amino acids long.

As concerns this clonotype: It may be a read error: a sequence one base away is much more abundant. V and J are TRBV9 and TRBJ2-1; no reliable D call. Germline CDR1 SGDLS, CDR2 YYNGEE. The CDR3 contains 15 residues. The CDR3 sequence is CASSVVPASHNERFF. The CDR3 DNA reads TGTGCCAGCAGCGTAGTCCCAGCCTCCCACAATGAGCGGTTCTTC.

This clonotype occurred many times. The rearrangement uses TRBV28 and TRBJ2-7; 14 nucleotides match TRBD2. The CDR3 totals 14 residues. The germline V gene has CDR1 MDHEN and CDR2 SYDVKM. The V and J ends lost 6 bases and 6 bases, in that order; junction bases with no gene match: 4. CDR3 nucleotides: TGTGCCAGCAGGAGACTAGCGGGAGGGGGCGAGCAGTACTTC. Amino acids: CASRRLAGGGEQYF.

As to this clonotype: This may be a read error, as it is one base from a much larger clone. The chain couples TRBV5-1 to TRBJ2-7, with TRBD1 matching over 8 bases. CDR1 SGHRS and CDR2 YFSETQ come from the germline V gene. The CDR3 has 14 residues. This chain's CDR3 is CAGSGRTGTYEQYF. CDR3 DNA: TGCGCCGGCAGCGGCAGGACAGGGACCTACGAGCAGTACTTC.

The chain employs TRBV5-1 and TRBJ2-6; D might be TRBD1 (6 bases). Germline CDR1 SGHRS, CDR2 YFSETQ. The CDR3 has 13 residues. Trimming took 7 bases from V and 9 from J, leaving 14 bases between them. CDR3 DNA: TGCGCCAGCTCGAAAACGACAGGCAACGTCCTGACTTTC. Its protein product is CASSKTTGNVLTF.

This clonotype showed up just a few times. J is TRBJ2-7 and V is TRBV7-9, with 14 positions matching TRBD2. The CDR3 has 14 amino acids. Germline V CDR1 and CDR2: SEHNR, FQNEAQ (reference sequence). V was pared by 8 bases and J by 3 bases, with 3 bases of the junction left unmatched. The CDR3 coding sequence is TGTGCCAGCGGAGGACTAGCGGGAGGCTACGAGCAGTACTTC. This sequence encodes CASGGLAGGYEQYF.

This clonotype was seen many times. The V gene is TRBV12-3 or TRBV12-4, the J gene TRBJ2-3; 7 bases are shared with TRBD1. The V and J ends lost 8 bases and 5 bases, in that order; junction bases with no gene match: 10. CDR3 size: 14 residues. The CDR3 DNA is TGTGCCAGCGGGACAGCGTCTTTGCGAGATACGCAGTATTTT. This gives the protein CASGTASLRDTQYF.

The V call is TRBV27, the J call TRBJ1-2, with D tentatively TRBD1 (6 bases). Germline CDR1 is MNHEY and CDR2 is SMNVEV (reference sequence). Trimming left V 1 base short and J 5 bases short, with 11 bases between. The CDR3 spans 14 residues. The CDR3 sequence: CASSLLGAEYGYTF. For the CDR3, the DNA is TGTGCCAGCAGTTTATTGGGGGCCGAGTATGGCTACACCTTC.

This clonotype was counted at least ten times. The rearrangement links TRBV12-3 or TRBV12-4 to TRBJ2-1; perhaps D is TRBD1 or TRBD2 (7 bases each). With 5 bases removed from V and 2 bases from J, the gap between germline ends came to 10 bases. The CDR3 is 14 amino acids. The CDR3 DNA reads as TGTGCCAGCAGTCAGGGGGGGACCTACAATGAGCAGTTCTTC. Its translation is CASSQGGTYNEQFF.

The CDR3 DNA sequence: TGTGCCAGCAGTTTTAGCAGGGAAACTGAAGCTTTCTTT. Its translation: CASSFSRETEAFF. The V call is TRBV12-3 or TRBV12-4, the J call TRBJ1-1; D is perhaps TRBD1 (5 bases). This CDR3 has 13 amino acids. Trimming removed 3 bases from V and 5 bases from J, with 10 bases in between.

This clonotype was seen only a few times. The CDR3 loop reads CASSLLEGNYGYTF. DNA for the CDR3: TGTGCCAGCAGCCTTCTCGAGGGAAACTATGGCTACACCTTC. The chain joins TRBV2 to TRBJ1-2; D ambiguous. This CDR3 spans 14 amino acids. Trimming stripped 6 bases from V and 2 bases from J, with 13 bases between. Germline assignment: CDR1 SNHLY and CDR2 FYNNEI.

CDR3 protein: CASSLATGGEKLFF. The DNA of the CDR3 is TGCGCCAGCAGCTTGGCGACAGGGGGAGAAAAACTGTTTTTT. The chain links TRBV5-1 to TRBJ1-4; the match to TRBD1 covers 9 bases. Germline V gene data show CDR1 as SGHRS and CDR2 as YFSETQ. J gave up 8 bases and V 0 bases, and 2 bases lay outside the gene matches. The CDR3 extends over 14 amino acids.

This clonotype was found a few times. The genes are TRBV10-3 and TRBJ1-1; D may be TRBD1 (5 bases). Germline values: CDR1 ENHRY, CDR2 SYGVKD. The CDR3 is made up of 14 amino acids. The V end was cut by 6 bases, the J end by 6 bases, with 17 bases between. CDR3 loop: CAIRSLGASPEAFF. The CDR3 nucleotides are TGTGCCATCAGAAGTCTCGGGGCTTCCCCTGAAGCTTTCTTT.

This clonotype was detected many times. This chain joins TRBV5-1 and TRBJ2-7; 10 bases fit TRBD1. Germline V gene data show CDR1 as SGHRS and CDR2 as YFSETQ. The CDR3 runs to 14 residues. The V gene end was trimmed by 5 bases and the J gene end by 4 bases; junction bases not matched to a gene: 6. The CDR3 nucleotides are TGCGCCAGCAGAGGGACAGGGGCGAGGTACGAGCAGTACTTC. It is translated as CASRGTGARYEQYF.

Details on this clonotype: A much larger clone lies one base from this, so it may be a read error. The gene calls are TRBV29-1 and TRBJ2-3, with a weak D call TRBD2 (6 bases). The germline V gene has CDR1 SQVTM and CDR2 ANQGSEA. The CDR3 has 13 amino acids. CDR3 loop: CSVALGRGDTRYF. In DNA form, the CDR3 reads TGCAGCGTTGCGTTAGGGCGGGGAGATACGCGGTATTTT.

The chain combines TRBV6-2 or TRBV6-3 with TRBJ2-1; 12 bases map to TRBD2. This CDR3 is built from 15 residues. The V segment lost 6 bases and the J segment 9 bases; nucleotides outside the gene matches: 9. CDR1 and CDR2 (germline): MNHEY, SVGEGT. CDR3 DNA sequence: TGTGCCAGCAGCCCCGGACTAGCGGGATCTGCTGAGCAGTTCTTC. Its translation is CASSPGLAGSAEQFF.

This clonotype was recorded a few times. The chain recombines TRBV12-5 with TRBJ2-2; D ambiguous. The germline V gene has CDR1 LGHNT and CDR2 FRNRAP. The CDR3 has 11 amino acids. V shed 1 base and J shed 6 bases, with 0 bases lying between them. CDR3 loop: CASGLAGELFF. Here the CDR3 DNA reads TGTGCTAGTGGTTTGGCCGGGGAGCTGTTTTTT.

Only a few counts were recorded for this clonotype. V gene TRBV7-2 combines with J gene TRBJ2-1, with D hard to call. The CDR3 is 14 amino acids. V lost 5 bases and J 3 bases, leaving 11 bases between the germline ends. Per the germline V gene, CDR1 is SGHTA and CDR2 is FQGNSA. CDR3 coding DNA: TGTGCCAGCAGCCCGGCCGCTAGCTACAATGAGCAGTTCTTC. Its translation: CASSPAASYNEQFF. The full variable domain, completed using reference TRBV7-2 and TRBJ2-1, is GAGVSQSPSNKVTEKGKDVELRCDPISGHTALYWYRQSLGQGLEFLIYFQGNSAPDKSGLPSDRFSAERTGGSVSTLTIQRTQQEDSAVYLCASSPAASYNEQFFGPGTRLTVL.

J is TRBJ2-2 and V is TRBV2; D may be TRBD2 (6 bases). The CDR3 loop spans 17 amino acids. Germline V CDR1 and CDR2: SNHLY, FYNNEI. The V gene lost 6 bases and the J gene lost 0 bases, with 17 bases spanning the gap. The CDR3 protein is CASRRWASDPNTGELFF. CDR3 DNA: TGTGCCAGCAGGAGGTGGGCTAGCGACCCGAACACCGGGGAGCTGTTTTTT.

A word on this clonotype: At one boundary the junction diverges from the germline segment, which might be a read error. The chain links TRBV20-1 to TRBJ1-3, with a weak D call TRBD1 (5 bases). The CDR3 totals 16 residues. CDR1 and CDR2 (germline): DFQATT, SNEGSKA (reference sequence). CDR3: CSTRPGGGFSGNTIYF. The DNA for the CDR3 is TGCAGTACTAGACCCGGGGGGGGATTCTCTGGAAACACCATATATTTT.

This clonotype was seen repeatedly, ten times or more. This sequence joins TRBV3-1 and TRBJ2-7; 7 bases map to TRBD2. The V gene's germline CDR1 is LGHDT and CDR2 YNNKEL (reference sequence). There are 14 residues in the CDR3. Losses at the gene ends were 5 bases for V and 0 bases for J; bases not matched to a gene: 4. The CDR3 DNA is TGTGCCAGCAGCTTAACTAGCGACTCCTACGAGCAGTACTTC. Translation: CASSLTSDSYEQYF.

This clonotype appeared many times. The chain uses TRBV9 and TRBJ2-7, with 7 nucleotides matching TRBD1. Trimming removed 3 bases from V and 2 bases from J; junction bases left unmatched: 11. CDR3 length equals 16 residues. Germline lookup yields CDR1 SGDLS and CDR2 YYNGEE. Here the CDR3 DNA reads TGTGCCAGCAGCGCACCCTTCGGACAGGCGCCCTACGAGCAGTACTTC. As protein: CASSAPFGQAPYEQYF. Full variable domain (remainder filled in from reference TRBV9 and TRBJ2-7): DSGVTQTPKHLITATGQRVTLRCSPRSGDLSVYWYQQSLDQGLQFLIQYYNGEERAKGNILERFSAQQFPDLHSELNLSSLELGDSALYFCASSAPFGQAPYEQYFGPGTRLTVT.

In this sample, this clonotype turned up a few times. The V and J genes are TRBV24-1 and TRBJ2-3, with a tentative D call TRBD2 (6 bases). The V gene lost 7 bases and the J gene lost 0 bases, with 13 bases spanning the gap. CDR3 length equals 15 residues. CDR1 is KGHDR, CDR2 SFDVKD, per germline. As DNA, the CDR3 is TGTGCCACCAGAGGAGGGACTCTTAGCACAGATACGCAGTATTTT. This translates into CATRGGTLSTDTQYF.

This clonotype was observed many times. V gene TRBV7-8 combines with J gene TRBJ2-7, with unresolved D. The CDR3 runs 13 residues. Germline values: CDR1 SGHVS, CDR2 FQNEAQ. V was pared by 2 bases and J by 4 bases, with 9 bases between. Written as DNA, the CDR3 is TGTGCCAGCAGCTTAAGGCGCAGATACGAGCAGTACTTC. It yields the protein CASSLRRRYEQYF. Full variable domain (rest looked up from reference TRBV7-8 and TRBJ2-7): GAGVSQSPRYKVAKRGQDVALRCDPISGHVSLFWYQQALGQGPEFLTYFQNEAQLDKSGLPSDRFFAERPEGSVSTLKIQRTQQEDSAVYLCASSLRRRYEQYFGPGTRLTVT.

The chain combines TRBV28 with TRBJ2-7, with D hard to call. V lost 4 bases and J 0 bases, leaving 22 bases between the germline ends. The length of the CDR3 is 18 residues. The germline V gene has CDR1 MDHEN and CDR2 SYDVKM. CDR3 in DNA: TGTGCCAGCAGTTCTCCCTATTTCACTGGCCAGAGCTCCTACGAGCAGTACTTC. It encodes CASSSPYFTGQSSYEQYF. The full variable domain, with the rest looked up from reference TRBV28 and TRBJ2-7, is DVKVTQSSRYLVKRTGEKVFLECVQDMDHENMFWYRQDPGLGLRLIYFSYDVKMKEKGDIPEGYSVSREKKERFSLILESASTNQTSMYLCASSSPYFTGQSSYEQYFGPGTRLTVT.

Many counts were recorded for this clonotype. This CDR3 reads CASRIPTTTGTDTQYF. The CDR3 DNA sequence: TGTGCCAGCAGGATCCCGACAACGACAGGGACGGATACGCAGTATTTT. The chain combines TRBV12-3 or TRBV12-4 with TRBJ2-3; the match to TRBD1 covers 7 bases. The CDR3 totals 16 residues. V was clipped by 6 bases and J by 6 bases; unmatched bases: 15.

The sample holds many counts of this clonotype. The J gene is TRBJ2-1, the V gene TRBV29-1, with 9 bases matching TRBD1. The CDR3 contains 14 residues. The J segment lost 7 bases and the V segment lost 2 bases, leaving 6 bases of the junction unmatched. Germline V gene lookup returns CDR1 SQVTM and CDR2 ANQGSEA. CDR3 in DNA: TGCAGCGTTGAAACAACAGGGGGCTGGAATGAGCAGTTCTTC. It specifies CSVETTGGWNEQFF.

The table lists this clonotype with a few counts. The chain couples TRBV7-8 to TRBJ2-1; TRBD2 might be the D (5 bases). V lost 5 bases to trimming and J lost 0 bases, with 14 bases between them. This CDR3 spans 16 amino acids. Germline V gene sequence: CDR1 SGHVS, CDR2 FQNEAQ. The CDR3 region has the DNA TGTGCCAGCAGCCCAGGACTTCGCAGCTCCTACAATGAGCAGTTCTTC. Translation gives CASSPGLRSSYNEQFF.